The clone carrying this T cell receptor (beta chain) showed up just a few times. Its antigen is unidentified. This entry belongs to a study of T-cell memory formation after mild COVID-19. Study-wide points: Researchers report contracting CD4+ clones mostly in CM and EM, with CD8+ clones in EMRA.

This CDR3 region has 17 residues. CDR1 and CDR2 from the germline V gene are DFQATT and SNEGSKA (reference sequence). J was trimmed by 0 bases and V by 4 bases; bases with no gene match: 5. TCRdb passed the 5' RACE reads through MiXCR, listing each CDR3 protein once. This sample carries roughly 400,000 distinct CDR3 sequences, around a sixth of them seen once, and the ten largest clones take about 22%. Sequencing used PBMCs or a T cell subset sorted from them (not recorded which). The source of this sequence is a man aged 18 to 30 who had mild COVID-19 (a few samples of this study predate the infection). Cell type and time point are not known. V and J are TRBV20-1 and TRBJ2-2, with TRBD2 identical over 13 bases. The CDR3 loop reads CSAKGLAGVPNTGELFF. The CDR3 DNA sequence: TGCAGTGCTAAAGGACTAGCGGGGGTCCCGAACACCGGGGAGCTGTTTTTT.